This entry lists 4 T cell receptor beta chains sequenced from one sample in a study of blood T cell repertoires in COVID-19. Assay: immunoSEQ multiplex PCR; the TCRdb copy retains only in-frame clones and omits some. In the table there are around 78,000 clones, approximately 86% of which are singletons. The sequenced material came from peripheral blood. These receptors were obtained from an older woman with acute or convalescent COVID-19.

The rearrangement uses TRBV7-9 and TRBJ2-7; D perhaps matches TRBD1 (5 bases). Germline CDR1 is SEHNR and CDR2 is FQNEAQ (reference sequence). The CDR3 totals 15 residues. The germline V and J ends were trimmed by 4 bases and 6 bases, with 19 bases remaining between them. CDR3 sequence (DNA): TGTGCCAGCAGCTCGTCGGGCAGGGTGGTAGGCGAGCAGTACTTC. Translating it yields CASSSSGRVVGEQYF.

V and J are TRBV28 and TRBJ2-5, with 14 bases lining up with TRBD2. Germline assignment: CDR1 MDHEN and CDR2 SYDVKM. Trimming took 3 bases from V and 5 from J; bases not matched to a gene: 8. This CDR3 region has 17 residues. CDR3 DNA sequence: TGTGCCAGCAGTTTTCCCGGGACTAGCGGGAGAGGGGAGACCCAGTACTTC. Translation: CASSFPGTSGRGETQYF.

This clone came up a few times. The gene calls are TRBV2 and TRBJ1-2, with D unresolved. This CDR3 comprises 13 residues. Trimming left V 1 base short and J 8 bases short, with 11 bases between. Germline V gives CDR1 SNHLY, CDR2 FYNNEI. In DNA, the CDR3 is TGTGCCAGCAGTGAAGGGCATTCCAGGGGCTACACCTTC. Translated: CASSEGHSRGYTF.

The chain combines TRBV9 with TRBJ2-3; TRBD2 matches at 8 bases. V shed 3 bases, J shed 2 bases, and the junction held 2 bases outside the gene matches. CDR3 length equals 14 residues. Germline lookup yields CDR1 SGDLS and CDR2 YYNGEE. Written as DNA, the CDR3 is TGTGCCAGCAGCGCGGGGGGGTACACAGATACGCAGTATTTT. This encodes CASSAGGYTDTQYF. Looking up the rest from reference TRBV9 and TRBJ2-3 gives the full variable domain: DSGVTQTPKHLITATGQRVTLRCSPRSGDLSVYWYQQSLDQGLQFLIQYYNGEERAKGNILERFSAQQFPDLHSELNLSSLELGDSALYFCASSAGGYTDTQYFGPGTRLTVL.